The clone carrying this T cell receptor (beta chain) was counted a few times. Its antigen is unidentified. This sample stems from a study of blood T cells in healthy people across ages. The study's findings and limits: In the absence of known donor CMV status, changes in expanded clonotypes were possibly confounded. Older individuals had lower TCR beta diversity per million T cells (the decline was roughly linear).

The authors ran a second PCR of about 6 to 11 cycles using a sample-barcoded 5' primer and a J-beta primer mix. TCRdb processed the 5' RACE reads anew with MiXCR; each CDR3 protein has one entry. The top ten clones hold roughly 30% of a sample with around 320,000 distinct CDR3 sequences, 25% to 30% of them seen once. Germline lookup yields CDR1 SQVTM and CDR2 ANQGSEA. V lost 7 bases and J lost 1; bases outside the gene matches: 3. The CDR3 covers 12 residues. The gene calls are TRBV29-1 and TRBJ1-1; 7 nucleotides align to TRBD1. The sequencing sample was made of blood. The source is a woman in her 70s in good health. DNA for the CDR3: TGCAGCGGAAGACAGGGGAACACTGAAGCTTTCTTT. It encodes CSGRQGNTEAFF.